This T cell receptor (beta chain) is drawn from a study of control samples from healthy donors and cancer patients. The trim removed 2 bases at V and 7 bases at J, leaving 16 bases unmatched. The CDR3 extends over 18 amino acids. CDR1 is MNHEY, CDR2 SMNVEV, per germline (reference sequence). The table came from immunoSEQ multiplex PCR; TCRdb's copy has only in-frame clones and leaves some out. Altogether about 130,000 clones are present, 87% being singletons, with the ten largest covering roughly 2%. The sample taken for sequencing was blood. This chain links TRBV27 with TRBJ2-1; 8 positions match TRBD1. The sequence was obtained from a man younger than 35 in good health. The CDR3 protein is CASSLLADRGRVGNEQFF. The CDR3 bases are TGTGCCAGCAGTTTACTTGCCGACAGGGGAAGGGTCGGAAATGAGCAGTTCTTC.